This entry lists 14 T cell receptor beta chains sequenced from one sample in a study of shared clonotypes between healthy human individuals. Produced via immunoSEQ multiplex PCR; TCRdb's table is partial and in-frame only. The sample has roughly 2,300,000 clones, roughly 90% seen once; the top ten hold about 0.36%. Material for sequencing was naive CD4+ T cells from PBMCs. Regarding subset: CD45RA+ positively selected. These receptor sequences come from a man in his late teens or twenties in good health. Some clones in this sample may be carry-over from other donors' samples.

V and J are TRBV18 and TRBJ1-2; the match to TRBD1 covers 9 bases. Looked up from germline, CDR1 is KGHSH and CDR2 is LQKENI. V trimming: 6 bases; J trimming: 4 bases; junction bases outside the gene matches: 15. The CDR3 has 17 amino acids. The CDR3 nucleotides are TGTGCCAGCTCCGACCTCGAGACAGGGGGGTTCGGCTATGGCTACACCTTC. Encoded protein: CASSDLETGGFGYGYTF.

The rearrangement uses TRBV6-1 and TRBJ1-6, with 10 nucleotides matching TRBD1. Trimming removed 10 bases from V and 9 bases from J; junction bases left unmatched: 9. CDR3 length equals 14 residues. Germline CDR1 reads MNHNS; CDR2 reads SASEGT. The CDR3, as DNA: TGTGCCACCCGAAAGGACAGGGGGAGTTCACCCCTCCACTTT. Residues: CATRKDRGSSPLHF.

The genes are TRBV9 and TRBJ1-5; 8 bases agree with TRBD1. This CDR3 is built from 16 residues. Germline CDR1 SGDLS, CDR2 YYNGEE. V shed 0 bases, J shed 6 bases, and the junction held 8 bases outside the gene matches. Here the CDR3 DNA reads TGTGCCAGCAGCGTAGGTTCAGGGGGCACCGGTCAGCCCCAGCATTTT. Its protein product is CASSVGSGGTGQPQHF.

The V call is TRBV10-3, the J call TRBJ2-7, with 7 bases that match TRBD2. The CDR3 loop spans 14 amino acids. Germline CDR1 ENHRY, CDR2 SYGVKD. Unmatched junction bases numbered 5, after V lost 3 bases and J lost 3 bases. The CDR3 DNA reads as TGTGCCATCAGTGACGGCGGGAGCGGCTACGAGCAGTACTTC. Its translation is CAISDGGSGYEQYF.

The V gene is TRBV11-2, the J gene TRBJ2-3, with 7 bases identical to TRBD2. The CDR3 runs to 15 residues. Germline lookup yields CDR1 SGHAT and CDR2 FQNNGV. The ends lost 1 base at V and 5 bases at J; junction bases unmatched: 6. CDR3 loop: CASSLGGSLGDTQYF. The CDR3 bases are TGTGCCAGCAGCTTAGGCGGGAGCCTAGGAGATACGCAGTATTTT.

CDR3: CASSQGAEWWTEAFF. CDR3 DNA: TGTGCCAGCAGCCAAGGGGCAGAGTGGTGGACTGAAGCTTTCTTT. The chain carries TRBV4-2 and TRBJ1-1; no reliable D call. The CDR3 loop spans 15 amino acids. Looked up from germline, CDR1 is LGHNA and CDR2 is YNFKEQ. The V and J ends lost 1 base and 5 bases respectively, with 14 bases between them.

This clone appeared once. The rearrangement joins TRBV7-9 to TRBJ1-5; 7 nucleotides line up with TRBD1. The CDR3 runs 16 residues. V trimming: 1 base; J trimming: 6 bases; junction bases outside the gene matches: 9. Germline CDR1 is SEHNR and CDR2 is FQNEAQ (reference sequence). The CDR3 bases are TGTGCCAGCAGCTTAGGGGGCGGGACAGAGGGTCAGCCCCAGCATTTT. This translates into CASSLGGGTEGQPQHF.

The rearrangement links TRBV18 to TRBJ2-2; a weak D match, TRBD2 (6 bases). CDR1 and CDR2 (germline): KGHSH, LQKENI. V was trimmed by 1 base and J by 5 bases, leaving 20 bases between them. This CDR3 spans 18 amino acids. CDR3 sequence (DNA): TGTGCCAGCTCACCACAGAGGGGACGGGAGACTCTAACCGGGGAGCTGTTTTTT. Translation: CASSPQRGRETLTGELFF.

The chain joins TRBV10-3 to TRBJ2-3, with no clear D. Trimming shortened V by 3 bases and J by 0 bases, and 7 bases separated the two germline ends. The V gene's germline CDR1 is ENHRY and CDR2 SYGVKD. The CDR3 runs to 14 residues. The CDR3 DNA is TGTGCCATCAGTGACCCCCGGAGCACAGATACGCAGTATTTT. Its protein product is CAISDPRSTDTQYF.

Remarks on this clone: The same CDR3 can be traced to other DNA sequences in this sample. The chain uses TRBV11-2 and TRBJ1-5, with D unresolved. The V and J ends lost 5 bases and 3 bases respectively, with 8 bases between them. The CDR3 extends over 13 amino acids. The germline V gene has CDR1 SGHAT and CDR2 FQNNGV. The CDR3, as DNA: TGTGCCAGCAGCCGTACCGTCAATCAGCCCCAGCATTTT. Translated, it gives CASSRTVNQPQHF.

A word on this clone: This CDR3 is also generated by other DNA sequences in the sample. The CDR3 DNA sequence: TGTGCCAGCAGCTTAGGTCAGAACACTGAAGCTTTCTTT. Translating it yields CASSLGQNTEAFF. The rearrangement links TRBV7-9 to TRBJ1-1; no definite D call. This CDR3 spans 13 amino acids. CDR1 and CDR2 from the germline V gene are SEHNR and FQNEAQ (reference sequence). Trimming removed 1 base from V and 1 base from J, with 4 bases in between. Drawing the rest from reference TRBV7-9 and TRBJ1-1, the complete variable domain is DTGVSQNPRHKITKRGQNVTFRCDPISEHNRLYWYRQTLGQGPEFLTYFQNEAQLEKSRLLSDRFSAERPKGSFSTLEIQRTEQGDSAMYLCASSLGQNTEAFFGQGTRLTVV.

V and J are TRBV19 and TRBJ2-5; D assignment may be TRBD1 or TRBD2 (5 bases each). CDR1 and CDR2 from the germline V gene are LNHDA and SQIVND (reference sequence). The length of the CDR3 is 15 residues. V lost 1 base, J lost 7 bases, and 16 bases lay in between. The CDR3 reads CASSIGEGRPGTQYF. CDR3 nucleotides: TGTGCCAGTAGTATAGGAGAGGGACGTCCGGGGACCCAGTACTTC.

V usage is TRBV7-6 and J usage is TRBJ1-2; 9 nucleotides align to TRBD1. The CDR3 covers 15 residues. After removal of 5 bases from V and 5 bases from J, the junction contained 9 bases not matched to a gene. Germline assignment: CDR1 SGHVS and CDR2 FNYEAQ. Written as DNA, the CDR3 is TGTGCCAGCAGCCCAGATAGGACAGGGGTATATGGCTACACCTTC. Amino acid sequence: CASSPDRTGVYGYTF.

The chain combines TRBV18 with TRBJ2-2; D gene ambiguous. Deletions cut 1 base from V and 1 base from J, with 4 bases between. Germline V gene sequence: CDR1 KGHSH, CDR2 LQKENI. The CDR3 is made up of 14 amino acids. CDR3 coding DNA: TGTGCCAGCTCACCACTAGAGAACACCGGGGAGCTGTTTTTT. Residues: CASSPLENTGELFF.